This is a list of T cell receptor beta chains from one sample in a study of T cells in Graves' hyperthyroidism and ophthalmopathy. Each CDR3 protein gets one entry after TCRdb re-called the multiplex PCR reads with MiXCR. This table has 300,000 to 450,000 distinct CDR3 sequences, more than 13% appearing once. Sequenced material: blood. The receptors derive from a woman aged 30 to 39 with Graves' hyperthyroidism. CDR3s include the opening cysteine and the closing phenylalanine or tryptophan. D genes are given only for firm matches. Size tells how often a clone was seen (once, few, many) or the class of an expanded clone, and some rows leave it out.

v_call,clone_size,j_call,d_call,cdr3_nt,cdr3_aa
TRBV27,many,TRBJ1-1,-,TGTGCCAGCAGGTCCGACAGGTGGGACACTGAAGCTTTCTTT,CASRSDRWDTEAFF
TRBV3-1,many,TRBJ1-2,TRBD1,TGTGCCAGCAGCCGGGGACAGATTTCAAACTATGGCTACACCTTC,CASSRGQISNYGYTF
TRBV5-1,few,TRBJ2-6,-,TGCGCCAGCAGCTTGGACGGGGGGCTGACTGGGGCCAACGTCCTGACTTTC,CASSLDGGLTGANVLTF
TRBV20-1,many,TRBJ2-1,TRBD2,TGCAGTGCTAGAGATGGCGGGAGGGCCTACAATGAGCAGTTCTTC,CSARDGGRAYNEQFF
TRBV27,-,TRBJ1-1,TRBD1,TGTGCCAGCAGACGTCCGGGACAGGTGAACGCTGAAGCTTTCTTT,CASRRPGQVNAEAFF
TRBV12-3/TRBV12-4,many,TRBJ2-7,TRBD2,TGTGCCAGCAGTTTATCGGGGGACTATTATTACGAGCAGTACTTC,CASSLSGDYYYEQYF
TRBV30,many,TRBJ2-2,TRBD2,TGTGCCTGGTACCTAGCGGGAGGGCCGACCGGGGAGCTGTTTTTT,CAWYLAGGPTGELFF
TRBV3-1,many,TRBJ2-3,TRBD1,TGTGCCAGCAGCCACAGGGGGCGCATCAGGACAGATACGCAGTATTTT,CASSHRGRIRTDTQYF
TRBV5-1,-,TRBJ2-2,-,TGCGCCAGCAGCGGGGACGGTGCGAACACCGGGGAGCTGTTTTTT,CASSGDGANTGELFF
TRBV12-3/TRBV12-4,few,TRBJ2-7,TRBD2,TGTGCCAGCAGTTTACGGGGGGAAGGGGCCTACGAGCAGTACTTC,CASSLRGEGAYEQYF
TRBV5-1,-,TRBJ2-1,-,TGCGCCAGCAGCATCCGACAGGTAGTTGGGAATGAGCAGTTCTTC,CASSIRQVVGNEQFF
TRBV20-1,-,TRBJ2-1,-,TGCAGTGCTAGAGTTTCTGGCGGGCTTAACTACAATGAGCAGTTCTTC,CSARVSGGLNYNEQFF
TRBV7-2,-,TRBJ1-5,-,TGTGCCAGCAGCTTAGTAGGTGGGGTCAAAATGCCCCAGCATTTT,CASSLVGGVKMPQHF
TRBV10-3,few,TRBJ1-1,TRBD1,TGTGCCATCAGTGATCTCACAGGGGGCACTGAAGCTTTCTTT,CAISDLTGGTEAFF
TRBV15,-,TRBJ2-1,-,TGTGCCACCAGCAGAGGTTCGAGAGGGGGTACTGAGCAGTTCTTC,CATSRGSRGGTEQFF
TRBV19,once,TRBJ1-4,-,TGTGCCAGTATGCCGACAGAACCTGAAAAACTGTTTTTT,CASMPTEPEKLFF
TRBV5-1,many,TRBJ1-1,-,TGCGCCAGCAGCTCGGGCTGGACAGCACTTAACACTGAAGCTTTCTTT,CASSSGWTALNTEAFF
TRBV3-1,many,TRBJ2-7,TRBD2,TGTGCCAGCAGCCAAGCGGGCAGGACTATTAGCGGGAGGGCCTACGAGCAGTACTTC,CASSQAGRTISGRAYEQYF
TRBV9,many,TRBJ2-3,-,TGTGCCAGCAGCCCAAGACAGGACTTCAACGCTGATACGCAGTATTTT,CASSPRQDFNADTQYF
TRBV20-1,many,TRBJ1-1,-,TGCAGTGCTTTTGGGTTAGGGATGAACACTGAAGCTTTCTTT,CSAFGLGMNTEAFF
TRBV6-1,-,TRBJ2-7,TRBD2,TGTGCCAGCAGTCGAGGGGGGACTAGCGGGTTTACTGCCTACGAGCAGTACTTC,CASSRGGTSGFTAYEQYF
TRBV7-9,many,TRBJ2-7,-,TGTGCCAGCAGTCGCGCGGGCAGCCTCTACGAGCAGTACTTC,CASSRAGSLYEQYF
TRBV24-1,many,TRBJ2-7,TRBD2,TGTGCCACCCAGGATAGCGGGAGCTCCTACGAGCAGTACTTC,CATQDSGSSYEQYF
TRBV30,many,TRBJ2-1,-,TGTGCCTGGATGGATGAAGGATTTAATGAGCAGTTCTTC,CAWMDEGFNEQFF
TRBV15,-,TRBJ2-3,TRBD2,TGTGCCACCAGCAGAGGCCCCGGACTAGCGAACTCAGATACGCAGTATTTT,CATSRGPGLANSDTQYF
TRBV20-1,many,TRBJ2-6,TRBD1,TGCAGTGTACCGACAGGGGTCACCTCTGGGGCCAACGTCCTGACTTTC,CSVPTGVTSGANVLTF
TRBV3-1,many,TRBJ1-1,-,TGTGCCAGCAGCCAAGTCGGACCCGTAGCTTTCTTT,CASSQVGPVAFF
TRBV5-1,-,TRBJ2-7,-,TGCGCCAGCAGTTCTACCGGGACGCTTTCCTACGAGCAGTACTTC,CASSSTGTLSYEQYF
TRBV20-1,many,TRBJ2-7,-,TGCAGTGCTAGAGGCGGAGTTGCCGAGCAGTACTTC,CSARGGVAEQYF
TRBV18,many,TRBJ1-6,-,TGTGCCAGCTCCCAAACAGGACCCGATAATTCACCCCTCCACTTT,CASSQTGPDNSPLHF
TRBV10-3,-,TRBJ2-3,TRBD2,TGTGCCACTTCGCTCGCGGGGGAGCGGGATACGCAGTATTTT,CATSLAGERDTQYF
TRBV20-1,few,TRBJ2-1,-,TGCAGTGCTAGAGATCCAGTCTACAATGAGCAGTTCTTC,CSARDPVYNEQFF
TRBV12-3/TRBV12-4,many,TRBJ1-4,-,TGTGCCAGCAGTTCCGGCAGGGCCTTTAATGAAAAACTGTTTTTT,CASSSGRAFNEKLFF
TRBV28,-,TRBJ1-6,TRBD1,TGTGCCAGCAGCGCCCGAGGGGGCTGGAATTCACCCCTCCACTTT,CASSARGGWNSPLHF
TRBV10-3,few,TRBJ2-2,TRBD2,TGTGCCATCAGTAGCGGGAGAGATAACACCGGGGAGCTGTTTTTT,CAISSGRDNTGELFF
TRBV7-2,many,TRBJ2-3,TRBD1,TGTGCCAGCAGCTCGCAGACAGGGAGCACAGATACGCAGTATTTT,CASSSQTGSTDTQYF
TRBV5-6,many,TRBJ2-7,-,TGTGCCAGCAGCTATCCCGGGACACGGAGTAACGAGCAGTACTTC,CASSYPGTRSNEQYF
TRBV5-1,-,TRBJ2-7,TRBD2,TGCGCCAGCAGCTGGGCGGGAGGCTCCTACGAGCAGTACTTC,CASSWAGGSYEQYF
TRBV2,few,TRBJ2-7,-,TGTGCCAGCAGTGAAGTATACGGGACTGGCTACGAGCAGTACTTC,CASSEVYGTGYEQYF
TRBV7-8,many,TRBJ2-2,TRBD2,TGTGCCAGCAGCCCCCGACTAGCGGGACTTACCGGGGAGCTGTTTTTT,CASSPRLAGLTGELFF
TRBV27,few,TRBJ2-3,-,TGTGCCAGCATCCAAAGGGGAACAGATACGCAGTATTTT,CASIQRGTDTQYF
TRBV30,many,TRBJ2-7,-,TGTGCCTGGGATGGGGAGACCTACGAGCAGTACTTC,CAWDGETYEQYF
TRBV6-5,-,TRBJ2-7,TRBD1,TGTGCCAGCACCGAGACAGGGGAATCCTACGAGCAGTACTTC,CASTETGESYEQYF
TRBV20-1,-,TRBJ1-2,-,TGCAGTGCAGTAACGACCGGTTATGGCTACACCTTC,CSAVTTGYGYTF
TRBV18,few,TRBJ1-3,-,TGTGCCAGCTCACCACGTGAAAACTCTGGAAACACCATATATTTT,CASSPRENSGNTIYF
TRBV27,many,TRBJ1-4,-,TGTGCCAGCCGCGACGGGAGGGGAAAACTGTTTTTT,CASRDGRGKLFF
TRBV7-9,many,TRBJ2-5,-,TGTGCCAGCAGCTCACCCCCTGGACGCAAACAAGAGACCCAGTACTTC,CASSSPPGRKQETQYF
TRBV12-3/TRBV12-4,many,TRBJ2-3,-,TGTGCCAGCAGTTCGACAGGCCCAGATACGCAGTATTTT,CASSSTGPDTQYF
TRBV13,many,TRBJ2-1,-,TGTGCCAGCAGCTTAGCCGGGGGACCACGTACCTACAATGAGCAGTTCTTC,CASSLAGGPRTYNEQFF
TRBV11-2,many,TRBJ2-1,TRBD2,TGTGCCAGCAGCTTCTTAGGCGGGACTAGCGGGATCTATGAGCAGTTCTTC,CASSFLGGTSGIYEQFF
TRBV4-2,-,TRBJ2-7,TRBD2,TGTGCCAGCAGCCAAGAGTCTAGCGGGAGACCCCCCTACGAGCAGTACTTC,CASSQESSGRPPYEQYF
TRBV9,-,TRBJ2-7,-,TGTGCCAGCAGCGTAGGCAACAGCCACGAGCAGTACTTC,CASSVGNSHEQYF